The rows below give T cell receptor beta chains drawn from one sample of a study of shared clonotypes between healthy human individuals. Data came from immunoSEQ multiplex PCR; TCRdb stores just in-frame clones and leaves some out. This table has some 2,100,000 clones, under 95% appearing once. The sequenced sample consisted of naive CD8+ T cells from PBMCs. The receptors shown here come from a man younger than 35 in good health. Some clones in this sample may be carry-over from other donors' samples. CDR3s include the opening cysteine and the closing phenylalanine or tryptophan. A D gene is named only where the DNA matches it firmly. Size values are once, few and many counts, or a class for expanded clones, and some rows have none.

clone_size: .; j_call: TRBJ2-7; v_call: TRBV10-3; cdr3_length: 14; d_call: .; cdr3_aa: CAISETGMAYEQYF; cdr3_nt: TGTGCCATCAGCGAAACAGGGATGGCCTACGAGCAGTACTTC
clone_size: .; j_call: TRBJ2-7; v_call: TRBV19; cdr3_length: 13; d_call: .; cdr3_aa: CASSLLQSYEQYF; cdr3_nt: TGTGCCAGTAGTCTCCTTCAAAGCTACGAGCAGTACTTC
clone_size: .; j_call: TRBJ1-4; v_call: TRBV29-1; cdr3_length: 14; d_call: .; cdr3_aa: CSVWTSNPNEKLFF; cdr3_nt: TGCAGCGTTTGGACATCCAACCCTAATGAAAAACTGTTTTTT
clone_size: .; j_call: TRBJ1-4; v_call: TRBV10-2; cdr3_length: 15; d_call: .; cdr3_aa: CATSMPTEFNEKLFF; cdr3_nt: TGCGCCACCTCGATGCCCACAGAGTTCAATGAAAAACTGTTTTTT
clone_size: .; j_call: TRBJ2-1; v_call: TRBV7-2; cdr3_length: 19; d_call: .; cdr3_aa: CASSLVPRSADRNYNEQFF; cdr3_nt: TGTGCCAGCAGCTTAGTACCGCGGTCAGCTGACAGAAACTACAATGAGCAGTTCTTC
clone_size: .; j_call: TRBJ2-3; v_call: TRBV5-4; cdr3_length: 15; d_call: TRBD2; cdr3_aa: CASSGGLAVRGTQYF; cdr3_nt: TGTGCCAGCAGCGGGGGACTAGCGGTCCGGGGCACGCAGTATTTT
clone_size: .; j_call: TRBJ2-1; v_call: TRBV1; cdr3_length: 15; d_call: .; cdr3_aa: CTSSPRGHVHNEQFF; cdr3_nt: TGCACCAGCAGCCCCAGAGGACACGTGCACAATGAGCAGTTCTTC
clone_size: .; j_call: TRBJ2-7; v_call: TRBV27; cdr3_length: 13; d_call: .; cdr3_aa: CASSYEGPYEQYF; cdr3_nt: TGTGCCAGCAGTTACGAGGGTCCCTACGAGCAGTACTTC
clone_size: .; j_call: TRBJ1-2; v_call: TRBV7-9; cdr3_length: 15; d_call: TRBD1; cdr3_aa: CASSQHTGTDYGYTF; cdr3_nt: TGTGCCAGCAGCCAACACACCGGGACAGACTATGGCTACACCTTC
clone_size: .; j_call: TRBJ1-2; v_call: TRBV11-2; cdr3_length: 14; d_call: .; cdr3_aa: CASSLVAQGRGYTF; cdr3_nt: TGTGCCAGCAGCTTAGTAGCTCAGGGACGGGGCTACACCTTC
clone_size: few; j_call: TRBJ2-7; v_call: TRBV9; cdr3_length: 13; d_call: .; cdr3_aa: CASSVEGGDEQYF; cdr3_nt: TGTGCCAGCAGCGTAGAAGGGGGTGACGAGCAGTACTTC
clone_size: .; j_call: TRBJ2-7; v_call: TRBV5-8; cdr3_length: 15; d_call: TRBD1; cdr3_aa: CASRLPGTGVYEQYF; cdr3_nt: TGTGCCAGCAGGCTTCCCGGGACAGGGGTCTACGAGCAGTACTTC
clone_size: .; j_call: TRBJ2-4; v_call: TRBV6-6; cdr3_length: 12; d_call: .; cdr3_aa: CASSPVWDIQYF; cdr3_nt: TGTGCCAGCAGCCCCGTCTGGGACATTCAGTACTTC
clone_size: .; j_call: TRBJ2-7; v_call: TRBV5-1; cdr3_length: 18; d_call: TRBD2; cdr3_aa: CASSLDLAGGSSTYEQYF; cdr3_nt: TGCGCCAGCAGCTTGGATCTAGCGGGAGGTTCGTCGACCTACGAGCAGTACTTC
clone_size: .; j_call: TRBJ2-2; v_call: TRBV9; cdr3_length: 17; d_call: TRBD2; cdr3_aa: CASSVPAGEFDTGELFF; cdr3_nt: TGTGCCAGCAGCGTTCCGGCGGGAGAATTTGACACCGGGGAGCTGTTTTTT
clone_size: .; j_call: TRBJ2-1; v_call: TRBV7-6; cdr3_length: 15; d_call: TRBD2; cdr3_aa: CASSPWGGSYNEQFF; cdr3_nt: TGTGCCAGCAGCCCCTGGGGGGGCTCCTACAATGAGCAGTTCTTC
clone_size: .; j_call: TRBJ2-3; v_call: TRBV7-9; cdr3_length: 14; d_call: .; cdr3_aa: CASSLTGRTDTQYF; cdr3_nt: TGTGCCAGCAGCTTGACGGGTCGCACAGATACGCAGTATTTT
clone_size: .; j_call: TRBJ1-5; v_call: TRBV5-8; cdr3_length: 13; d_call: .; cdr3_aa: CASSLGSHQPQHF; cdr3_nt: TGTGCCAGCAGCTTGGGGAGCCATCAGCCCCAGCATTTT
clone_size: .; j_call: TRBJ2-7; v_call: TRBV5-4; cdr3_length: 16; d_call: TRBD2; cdr3_aa: CASNPRPGLGLNEQYF; cdr3_nt: TGTGCCAGCAACCCGAGGCCGGGACTAGGATTGAACGAGCAGTACTTC
clone_size: once; j_call: TRBJ1-1; v_call: TRBV27; cdr3_length: 16; d_call: TRBD1; cdr3_aa: CASTNGPGQGRTEAFF; cdr3_nt: TGTGCCAGCACCAACGGCCCGGGACAGGGCCGGACTGAAGCTTTCTTT
clone_size: .; j_call: TRBJ1-5; v_call: TRBV28; cdr3_length: 16; d_call: .; cdr3_aa: CAHKAGKGYSNQPQHF; cdr3_nt: TGTGCCCACAAGGCGGGGAAGGGCTATAGCAATCAGCCCCAGCATTTT
clone_size: .; j_call: TRBJ2-2; v_call: TRBV27; cdr3_length: 16; d_call: .; cdr3_aa: CASSLSVGVVTGELFF; cdr3_nt: TGTGCCAGCAGTTTATCAGTGGGCGTGGTCACCGGGGAGCTGTTTTTT
clone_size: .; j_call: TRBJ2-1; v_call: TRBV28; cdr3_length: 18; d_call: .; cdr3_aa: CASSSPGLRESSYNEQFF; cdr3_nt: TGTGCCAGCAGTTCCCCGGGACTTCGGGAGAGCTCCTACAATGAGCAGTTCTTC
clone_size: .; j_call: TRBJ2-2; v_call: TRBV27; cdr3_length: 17; d_call: TRBD2; cdr3_aa: CASSLQLAGANTGELFF; cdr3_nt: TGTGCCAGCAGTTTACAACTAGCGGGAGCAAACACCGGGGAGCTGTTTTTT
clone_size: .; j_call: TRBJ2-1; v_call: TRBV7-9; cdr3_length: 16; d_call: .; cdr3_aa: CASSSRDPGQNNEQFF; cdr3_nt: TGTGCCAGCAGCTCCCGGGACCCCGGACAGAACAATGAGCAGTTCTTC
clone_size: .; j_call: TRBJ2-5; v_call: TRBV4-2; cdr3_length: 15; d_call: .; cdr3_aa: CASSQGSRNVETQYF; cdr3_nt: TGTGCCAGCAGCCAAGGGTCTAGAAACGTAGAGACCCAGTACTTC
clone_size: .; j_call: TRBJ2-3; v_call: TRBV28; cdr3_length: 14; d_call: .; cdr3_aa: CASRGGPRTDTQYF; cdr3_nt: TGTGCCAGCAGGGGGGGACCGCGCACAGATACGCAGTATTTT
clone_size: .; j_call: TRBJ2-5; v_call: TRBV5-4; cdr3_length: 16; d_call: .; cdr3_aa: CASSFGRDPAGQTQYF; cdr3_nt: TGTGCCAGCAGCTTCGGGCGAGATCCGGCTGGGCAGACCCAGTACTTC
clone_size: .; j_call: TRBJ1-1; v_call: TRBV11-1; cdr3_length: 14; d_call: .; cdr3_aa: CASSRGGGNTEAFF; cdr3_nt: TGTGCCAGCAGCCGCGGGGGAGGTAACACTGAAGCTTTCTTT
clone_size: .; j_call: TRBJ2-7; v_call: TRBV28; cdr3_length: 14; d_call: TRBD2; cdr3_aa: CASSQREGVYEQYF; cdr3_nt: TGTGCCAGCAGCCAGCGGGAGGGGGTCTACGAGCAGTACTTC
clone_size: .; j_call: TRBJ2-5; v_call: TRBV12-5; cdr3_length: 13; d_call: .; cdr3_aa: CASAWSVGETQYF; cdr3_nt: TGTGCTAGTGCCTGGAGCGTTGGTGAGACCCAGTACTTC
clone_size: .; j_call: TRBJ1-5; v_call: TRBV27; cdr3_length: 16; d_call: .; cdr3_aa: CASSERTAPLGQPQHF; cdr3_nt: TGTGCCAGCAGTGAGAGGACCGCTCCCCTGGGGCAGCCCCAGCATTTT
clone_size: .; j_call: TRBJ1-1; v_call: TRBV28; cdr3_length: 14; d_call: .; cdr3_aa: CASSELGLNTEAFF; cdr3_nt: TGTGCCAGCTCGGAGCTTGGTCTCAACACTGAAGCTTTCTTT
clone_size: .; j_call: TRBJ2-5; v_call: TRBV7-8; cdr3_length: 15; d_call: TRBD2; cdr3_aa: CASSTTSGSLETQYF; cdr3_nt: TGTGCCAGCAGCACGACTAGCGGGAGTTTAGAGACCCAGTACTTC
clone_size: .; j_call: TRBJ1-3; v_call: TRBV28; cdr3_length: 16; d_call: TRBD1; cdr3_aa: CASSLSRNRGGNTIYF; cdr3_nt: TGTGCCAGCAGTTTAAGTCGGAACAGGGGCGGAAACACCATATATTTT
clone_size: .; j_call: TRBJ2-1; v_call: TRBV29-1; cdr3_length: 14; d_call: TRBD1; cdr3_aa: CSVSGTGIPHEQFF; cdr3_nt: TGCAGCGTTTCCGGGACAGGAATTCCCCATGAGCAGTTCTTC
clone_size: .; j_call: TRBJ2-3; v_call: TRBV7-8; cdr3_length: 16; d_call: TRBD2; cdr3_aa: CASSRWSGREGHTQYF; cdr3_nt: TGTGCCAGCAGCCGCTGGTCCGGGCGGGAGGGCCATACGCAGTATTTT
clone_size: once; j_call: TRBJ2-7; v_call: TRBV5-6; cdr3_length: 15; d_call: .; cdr3_aa: CASSGGRARLYEQYF; cdr3_nt: TGTGCCAGCAGCGGGGGCCGGGCCCGCCTTTACGAGCAGTACTTC
clone_size: once; j_call: TRBJ2-3; v_call: TRBV27; cdr3_length: 15; d_call: .; cdr3_aa: CASSSQWVRTDTQYF; cdr3_nt: TGTGCCAGCAGTTCCCAGTGGGTCCGCACAGATACGCAGTATTTT
clone_size: .; j_call: TRBJ1-1; v_call: TRBV7-8; cdr3_length: 15; d_call: .; cdr3_aa: CASSLMGQSNTEAFF; cdr3_nt: TGTGCCAGCAGCCTCATGGGACAATCGAACACTGAAGCTTTCTTT
clone_size: .; j_call: TRBJ2-3; v_call: TRBV28; cdr3_length: 13; d_call: .; cdr3_aa: CASSLIRTDTQYF; cdr3_nt: TGTGCCAGCAGTTTGATCCGCACAGATACGCAGTATTTT
clone_size: .; j_call: TRBJ2-7; v_call: TRBV28; cdr3_length: 14; d_call: .; cdr3_aa: CASIYRSGAYEQYF; cdr3_nt: TGTGCCAGCATTTATCGGTCGGGCGCCTACGAGCAGTACTTC
clone_size: .; j_call: TRBJ2-7; v_call: TRBV29-1; cdr3_length: 13; d_call: .; cdr3_aa: CSVEEGNGYEQYF; cdr3_nt: TGCAGCGTTGAAGAGGGAAACGGGTACGAGCAGTACTTC
clone_size: .; j_call: TRBJ1-5; v_call: TRBV4-2; cdr3_length: 16; d_call: .; cdr3_aa: CASSQGAGASNQPQHF; cdr3_nt: TGTGCCAGCAGCCAAGGCGCAGGGGCGAGCAATCAGCCCCAGCATTTT
clone_size: .; j_call: TRBJ2-3; v_call: TRBV9; cdr3_length: 16; d_call: .; cdr3_aa: CASSVVSGEGADTQYF; cdr3_nt: TGTGCCAGCAGCGTAGTTTCGGGGGAAGGGGCGGATACGCAGTATTTT
clone_size: .; j_call: TRBJ2-1; v_call: TRBV7-2; cdr3_length: 14; d_call: .; cdr3_aa: CASSLRGVLAEQFF; cdr3_nt: TGTGCCAGCAGCTTAAGGGGTGTCCTAGCGGAGCAGTTCTTC